This entry features one T cell receptor beta chain sequence. Authors' processing steps: Reference gene primer amplification gave nucleated cell count estimates. The repertoire was sequenced with immunoSEQ multiplex PCR; TCRdb's copy has only in-frame clones and lacks some. That table furnishes V, J and clone size, whereas the DNA furnished D and trimming. The table shows approximately 120,000 clones, with less than 85% occurring only once. This entry is derived from a study of blood T cell repertoires in COVID-19. Study-level background: The United States, Italy and Spain supplied acute and convalescent COVID-19 samples. PBMCs, B-cell-depleted T cells, or T cells were the source of the cDNA or gDNA that made up the material.

Germline CDR1 is LGHNA and CDR2 is YNFKEQ. Trimming stripped 0 bases from V and 6 bases from J, with 11 bases between. The CDR3 extends over 15 amino acids. The clonotype originates from a woman aged 55-75 years with acute or convalescent COVID-19. The chain recombines TRBV4-2 with TRBJ2-2; D ambiguous. Sample: peripheral blood. The CDR3 DNA follows: TGTGCCAGCAGCCAAGAACGTACGGGTCCCGGGGAGCTGTTTTTT. Amino acids: CASSQERTGPGELFF.